This TCR beta chain is from a study of shared clonotypes between healthy human individuals. Study outcomes and limitations: Naive CD4 clonotypes overlapped across a few donors at about 5.3%.

In the case of this clone: The antigen remains undetermined.

Each donor was a Caucasian adult residing in Nashville, Tennessee. Each subset's genomic DNA was split evenly across several immunoSEQ plates. DNA at 150 to 250 ng, some 31,000 T cell genomes, went into sorted-subset replicate PCRs. Sequencing was performed with immunoSEQ multiplex PCR; in TCRdb, only in-frame clones are kept and a portion is missing. The data hold millions of clones, with more than 90% observed a single time. CDR3 length equals 14 residues. V gave up 4 bases and J gave up 0 bases, with 10 bases separating them. Germline loops: CDR1 MNHNS, CDR2 SASEGT. Sequencing was performed on naive CD4+ T cells sorted from blood. The subset: CD45RA+ positively selected. The J gene is TRBJ2-7, the V gene TRBV6-1; no clear D. The TCR originated in a man younger than 35 in good health. CDR3 protein: CASSAPFSSYEQYF. DNA for the CDR3: TGTGCCAGCAGTGCACCCTTCAGCTCCTACGAGCAGTACTTC.